These 10 T cell receptor beta chains share one sample of origin, sequenced in a study of T cells in Graves' hyperthyroidism and ophthalmopathy (dated by TCRdb to the late 2010s). Library preparation used multiplex PCR. The listed sequencing device is Illumina HiSeq 2000. The TCR beta CDR3 regions were amplified from the RNA transcripts. For the first round of RT-PCR on the TCR CDR3, the HTBI primer set was used together with the Qiagen OneStep RT-PCR kit. The raw public reads went through TCRdb reprocessing: fastp at Q25, MiXCR clone calling, in-frame beta chains kept. Rows are combined by CDR3 protein, so each entry shows the most common genes and DNA. The sample yields 300,000 or so distinct CDR3 sequences; approximately 18% were counted once. The biggest ten clones account for approximately 49% of the sample. Sequencing used blood. The receptors shown here come from a woman aged 45-65 years with Graves' hyperthyroidism.

The genes are TRBV12-5 and TRBJ2-2; 11 positions match TRBD2. Unmatched junction bases numbered 6, after V lost 5 bases and J lost 4 bases. The length of the CDR3 is 16 residues. From germline, CDR1 is LGHNT and CDR2 FRNRAP. DNA of the CDR3: TGTGCTAGTGGTCTAGCGGGGGGCTCGAGCACCGGGGAGCTGTTTTTT. It is translated as CASGLAGGSSTGELFF.

This clonotype showed up many times. Here the CDR3 reads CASSLVQQGRSGYTF. CDR3 bases: TGTGCCAGCAGCTTAGTTCAGCAGGGGAGGAGTGGCTACACCTTC. The J gene is TRBJ1-2, the V gene TRBV7-2, with D tentatively TRBD1 (6 bases). The length of the CDR3 is 15 residues. With 1 base removed from V and 7 bases from J, the gap between germline ends came to 16 bases. Germline assignment: CDR1 SGHTA and CDR2 FQGNSA.

This clonotype was seen ten or more times. This chain links TRBV5-5 with TRBJ2-5; 7 bases match TRBD1. The CDR3 extends over 16 amino acids. Looked up from germline, CDR1 is SGHKS and CDR2 is YYEKEE (reference sequence). The J segment lost 5 bases and the V segment lost 4 bases, leaving 14 bases of the junction unmatched. The CDR3 DNA reads TGTGCCAGCAGCCAAAACCAACAGGGGCGCGTCGAGACCCAGTACTTC. Its translation: CASSQNQQGRVETQYF. Full variable domain (rest looked up from reference TRBV5-5 and TRBJ2-5): DAGVTQSPTHLIKTRGQQVTLRCSPISGHKSVSWYQQVLGQGPQFIFQYYEKEERGRGNFPDRFSARQFPNYSSELNVNALLLGDSALYLCASSQNQQGRVETQYFGPGTRLLVL.

This clonotype has a count of ten or more. The chain is built from TRBV2 and TRBJ2-1; D remains ambiguous. The V end lost 8 bases, the J end lost 0 bases, and 11 bases lay between the germline ends. Germline V CDR1 and CDR2: SNHLY, FYNNEI. The CDR3 runs 14 residues. The CDR3 DNA is TGTGCCAGCCGCGGATTAAGCTCCTACAATGAGCAGTTCTTC. This translates into CASRGLSSYNEQFF.

The table lists this clonotype with a few counts. The chain couples TRBV6-1 to TRBJ1-4; a weak D match, TRBD1 (5 bases). The CDR3 contains 14 residues. Trimming removed 4 bases from V and 0 bases from J, with 6 bases in between. The germline CDR1 and CDR2 sequences are MNHNS and SASEGT. The CDR3 sequence: CASSGTTTNEKLFF. CDR3 DNA: TGTGCCAGCAGTGGGACAACAACTAATGAAAAACTGTTTTTT.

This clonotype occurred a few times. The chain couples TRBV9 to TRBJ1-4; tentatively, D is TRBD1 (5 bases). From germline, CDR1 is SGDLS and CDR2 YYNGEE. The CDR3 spans 13 residues. Trimming left V 4 bases short and J 7 bases short, with 11 bases between. Here the CDR3 DNA reads TGTGCCAGCAGCCGCTCAGGGCCTGAAAAACTGTTTTTT. Protein sequence: CASSRSGPEKLFF.

This clonotype was counted ten times or more. This chain links TRBV30 with TRBJ2-5, with 8 bases that match TRBD2. The V gene's germline CDR1 is GTSNPN and CDR2 SVGIG (reference sequence). The CDR3 has 13 residues. V trimming: 3 bases; J trimming: 4 bases; junction bases outside the gene matches: 4. This CDR3 reads CAWSSGGGETQYF. The DNA of the CDR3 is TGTGCCTGGAGCTCGGGGGGGGGAGAGACCCAGTACTTC.

This clonotype was detected ten times or more. The rearrangement uses TRBV2 and TRBJ1-1; D perhaps matches TRBD1 (5 bases). This CDR3 is built from 13 residues. The ends were cut back, 7 bases at V and 5 bases at J, with 14 bases in the middle. Germline V gene data show CDR1 as SNHLY and CDR2 as FYNNEI. DNA for the CDR3: TGTGCCAGCATAGGGGTGGGAGGAACTGAAGCTTTCTTT. It yields the protein CASIGVGGTEAFF.

Concerning this clonotype itself: A much larger clonotype is one base distant, so this may be a read error. Here the CDR3 reads CASSGCGEAFF. The CDR3, as DNA: TGTGCCAGCAGCGGGTGCGGGGAGGCTTTCTTT. The chain combines TRBV9 with TRBJ1-1, with D uncertain. Trimming shortened V by 3 bases and J by 11 bases, and 11 bases separated the two germline ends. The CDR3 totals 11 residues. Germline V gene lookup returns CDR1 SGDLS and CDR2 YYNGEE.

The V and J genes are TRBV20-1 and TRBJ2-1, with 8 bases lining up with TRBD2. V lost 0 bases and J lost 2; bases outside the gene matches: 6. In germline, CDR1 is DFQATT, CDR2 SNEGSKA (reference sequence). The CDR3 loop spans 16 amino acids. The CDR3 region is CSAREAGLGAYNEQFF. The DNA for the CDR3 is TGCAGTGCTAGAGAGGCGGGACTAGGCGCCTACAATGAGCAGTTCTTC.